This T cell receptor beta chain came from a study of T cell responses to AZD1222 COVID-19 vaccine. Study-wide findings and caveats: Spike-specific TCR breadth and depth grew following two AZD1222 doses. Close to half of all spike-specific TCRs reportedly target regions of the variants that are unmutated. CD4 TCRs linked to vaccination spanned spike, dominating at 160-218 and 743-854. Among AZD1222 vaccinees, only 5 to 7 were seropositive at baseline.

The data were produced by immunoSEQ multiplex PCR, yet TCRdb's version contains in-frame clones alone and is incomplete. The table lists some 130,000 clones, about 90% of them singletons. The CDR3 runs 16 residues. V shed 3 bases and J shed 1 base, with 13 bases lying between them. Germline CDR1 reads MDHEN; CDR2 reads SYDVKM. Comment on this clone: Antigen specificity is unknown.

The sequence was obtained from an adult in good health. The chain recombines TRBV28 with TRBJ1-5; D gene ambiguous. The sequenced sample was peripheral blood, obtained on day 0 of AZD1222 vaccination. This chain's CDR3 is CASSFSGRGSNQPQHF. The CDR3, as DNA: TGTGCCAGCAGTTTCTCGGGCCGGGGAAGCAATCAGCCCCAGCATTTT.